A selection of T cell receptor beta chains follows, all from one sample in a study of blood T cell repertoires in COVID-19. Clones were read by immunoSEQ multiplex PCR, and TCRdb kept only the in-frame ones, dropping some. The sample records approximately 230,000 clones, around four fifths being singletons. Sequenced material: peripheral blood. The receptors come from a man aged 25 to 40 with active or convalescent COVID-19. Both conserved end residues are part of each CDR3. D genes are given only for firm matches. Clone size is shown for a subset of rows, as once, few, many or a class of expanded clone.

V	J	D	size	CDR3	DNA
TRBV15	TRBJ1-2	TRBD1	few	CATSFQTGYPSGYTF	TGTGCCACCAGCTTCCAGACAGGGTATCCGTCCGGCTACACCTTC
TRBV7-6	TRBJ2-5	-	-	CASSPRPPRGWEETQYF	TGTGCCAGCAGCCCTAGGCCCCCTCGGGGGTGGGAAGAGACCCAGTACTTC
TRBV7-3	TRBJ1-1	-	-	CASSLSGTVNTEAFF	TGTGCCAGCAGCTTATCCGGTACGGTGAACACTGAAGCTTTCTTT
TRBV6-1	TRBJ1-1	-	-	CASSEVRIGTEAFF	TGTGCCAGCAGTGAAGTGCGGATCGGCACTGAAGCTTTCTTT
TRBV3-1/TRBV3-2	TRBJ2-3	-	few	CASSHGPGATDTQYF	TGTGCCAGCAGCCATGGCCCTGGGGCCACAGATACGCAGTATTTT
TRBV11-2	TRBJ1-1	-	few	CASSLVSPGNLRNNAEAFF	TGTGCCAGCAGCTTAGTATCCCCAGGAAATCTCCGTAATAACGCTGAAGCTTTCTTT
TRBV5-1	TRBJ2-3	TRBD2	once	CASSLGGGVPDTQYF	TGCGCCAGCAGCTTGGGGGGGGGAGTCCCAGATACGCAGTATTTT
TRBV7-2	TRBJ2-7	TRBD2	-	CASTAPGLVYEQYF	TGTGCCAGCACCGCCCCGGGACTAGTATACGAGCAGTACTTC
TRBV10-3	TRBJ2-7	-	-	CAKRSYEQYF	TGTGCCAAGAGGTCCTACGAGCAGTACTTC
TRBV7-9	TRBJ1-2	TRBD1	-	CASSFDRGDYGYTF	TGTGCCAGCAGCTTTGACAGGGGGGACTATGGCTACACCTTC
TRBV9	TRBJ2-2	TRBD2	-	CASSEVAGGRTGELFF	TGTGCCAGCAGCGAGGTAGCGGGGGGACGAACCGGGGAGCTGTTTTTT
TRBV7-9	TRBJ1-4	TRBD1	-	CASSLGGTGQGNEKLFF	TGTGCCAGCAGCTTAGGGGGAACGGGACAGGGGAATGAAAAACTGTTTTTT
TRBV27	TRBJ2-3	-	-	CASSLLPRATDTQYF	TGTGCCAGCAGTTTACTCCCCAGGGCCACAGATACGCAGTATTTT
TRBV6-5	TRBJ2-7	-	-	CASRPRVDDYEQYF	TGTGCCAGCAGGCCCCGGGTCGATGATTACGAGCAGTACTTC
TRBV24-1	TRBJ2-3	-	-	CATSEPVTDTQYF	TGTGCCACCAGTGAACCAGTCACAGATACGCAGTATTTT
TRBV3-1/TRBV3-2	TRBJ2-4	TRBD2	-	CASSQVRIAGNIQYF	TGTGCCAGCAGCCAAGTGAGAATAGCGGGAAACATTCAGTACTTC
TRBV6-5	TRBJ1-6	TRBD1	once	CASSYGQGARNSPLHF	TGTGCCAGCAGTTACGGGCAGGGGGCGCGGAATTCACCCCTCCACTTT
TRBV5-1	TRBJ2-2	TRBD1	-	CASSSTTGGNTGELFF	TGCGCCAGCAGCTCCACAACAGGGGGAAACACCGGGGAGCTGTTTTTT
TRBV14	TRBJ2-7	TRBD1	once	CASSQGGQGRISYEQYF	TGTGCCAGCAGCCAAGGCGGACAGGGGAGGATCTCCTACGAGCAGTACTTC
TRBV5-1	TRBJ2-7	-	few	CASSSWSVGQGYEQYF	TGCGCCAGCAGCTCGTGGTCCGTTGGCCAGGGCTACGAGCAGTACTTC
TRBV7-2	TRBJ2-1	TRBD1	-	CASSLALSGTGAEFF	TGTGCCAGCAGCTTAGCGCTCTCCGGGACAGGGGCTGAGTTCTTC
TRBV7-2	TRBJ2-3	-	-	CASSPDRLSGSTDTQYF	TGTGCCAGCAGCCCAGATAGGCTTAGCGGATCTACAGATACGCAGTATTTT
TRBV7-2	TRBJ2-7	TRBD1	-	CASSLVGTGAYEQYF	TGTGCCAGCAGCTTAGTAGGGACAGGGGCATACGAGCAGTACTTC
TRBV5-1	TRBJ1-5	TRBD1	-	CASSFEGANNQPQHF	TGCGCCAGCAGCTTCGAGGGGGCGAACAATCAGCCCCAGCATTTT
TRBV9	TRBJ1-4	-	-	CASSAFSGANEKLFF	TGTGCCAGCAGCGCCTTCTCGGGGGCTAATGAAAAACTGTTTTTT
TRBV6-5	TRBJ2-5	-	-	CASSRQGRLETQYF	TGTGCCAGCAGCCGGCAGGGGAGATTGGAGACCCAGTACTTC
TRBV19	TRBJ1-2	-	-	CASSIVGNNYGYTF	TGTGCCAGTAGTATCGTCGGGAATAACTATGGCTACACCTTC
TRBV5-1	TRBJ1-2	TRBD1	-	CASSSGQLTLDGYTF	TGCGCCAGCAGCTCGGGACAGCTTACGCTCGATGGCTACACCTTC
TRBV6-6	TRBJ2-5	TRBD1	-	CASGNRGGETQYF	TGTGCCAGCGGGAACAGGGGTGGCGAGACCCAGTACTTC
TRBV7-9	TRBJ1-2	TRBD1	once	CASSLAGQGGYTF	TGTGCCAGCAGCTTAGCGGGACAGGGTGGCTACACCTTC
TRBV4-1	TRBJ2-1	TRBD2	-	CASSRTSGGWNEQFF	TGCGCCAGCAGCCGAACTAGCGGGGGTTGGAATGAGCAGTTCTTC
TRBV2	TRBJ1-2	-	few	CASCSGGGDYGYTF	TGTGCCAGCTGCAGTGGGGGAGGGGACTATGGCTACACCTTC
TRBV7-8	TRBJ1-3	-	-	CASSARDTSSGNTIYF	TGTGCCAGCAGCGCCCGGGACACCAGCTCTGGAAACACCATATATTTT
TRBV19	TRBJ2-1	TRBD1	-	CASSIRGTGPDEQFF	TGTGCCAGTAGTATCCGGGGGACAGGGCCGGATGAGCAGTTCTTC
TRBV28	TRBJ2-7	-	-	CASSFAGDDYEQYF	TGTGCCAGCAGTTTCGCAGGGGATGACTACGAGCAGTACTTC
TRBV28	TRBJ1-1	-	few	CASSLPERITEAFF	TGTGCCAGCAGTCTTCCTGAGCGGATCACTGAAGCTTTCTTT
TRBV6-6	TRBJ1-2	TRBD1	once	CASREEQGTNYGYTF	TGTGCCAGCAGGGAGGAACAGGGGACCAACTATGGCTACACCTTC
TRBV4-3	TRBJ1-2	-	-	CASSQALGVYGYTF	TGCGCCAGCAGCCAAGCTCTAGGTGTTTATGGCTACACCTTC
TRBV6-5	TRBJ1-4	-	once	CASMRQTHEKLFF	TGTGCCAGCATGAGGCAGACCCATGAAAAACTGTTTTTT
TRBV6-5	TRBJ1-6	-	-	CASSPEVNSPLHF	TGTGCCAGCAGTCCAGAGGTGAATTCACCCCTCCACTTT
TRBV7-2	TRBJ1-5	-	-	CASRDRGGPNQPQHF	TGTGCCAGCAGGGATCGGGGTGGGCCCAATCAGCCCCAGCATTTT
TRBV5-4	TRBJ2-1	-	-	CASSFRGFHEQFF	TGTGCCAGCAGCTTTCGGGGATTCCATGAGCAGTTCTTC
TRBV12-5	TRBJ2-7	-	-	CASGLGIWRYGDEQYF	TGTGCTAGTGGTCTAGGTATCTGGAGGTATGGCGACGAGCAGTACTTC
TRBV15	TRBJ1-2	-	once	CATSSTGLDGYTF	TGTGCCACCAGCAGCACAGGGCTGGATGGCTACACCTTC
TRBV28	TRBJ2-1	TRBD2	-	CASSSPQTSGRDNEQFF	TGTGCCAGCAGTTCTCCTCAGACTAGCGGGAGAGACAATGAGCAGTTCTTC
TRBV10-3	TRBJ1-4	-	-	CAISESPSGIGEKLFF	TGTGCCATCAGTGAGTCCCCTTCGGGGATTGGCGAAAAACTGTTTTTT
TRBV3-1/TRBV3-2	TRBJ2-7	-	-	CASSQKLAPESEQYF	TGTGCCAGCAGCCAAAAACTAGCACCTGAATCGGAGCAGTACTTC
TRBV13	TRBJ1-1	-	-	CASSTGQSNTEAFF	TGTGCCAGCAGCACAGGACAGTCGAACACTGAAGCTTTCTTT
TRBV5-1	TRBJ1-2	TRBD1	-	CASTRGQGLDGYTF	TGCGCCAGCACAAGGGGACAGGGGTTAGATGGCTACACCTTC